These 26 T cell receptor beta chains came from one sample sequenced in a study of blood T cell repertoires in COVID-19. Profiling relied on immunoSEQ multiplex PCR, and the TCRdb table lists in-frame clones only, not all of them. The sample has about 180,000 clones, 89% seen once. Material: peripheral blood. The receptors stem from a man younger than 30 who had recovered from COVID-19.

The chain is built from TRBV6-4 and TRBJ2-4; 7 bases map to TRBD2. With V trimmed by 0 bases and J by 8 bases, 22 bases remained unmatched. CDR3 length: 20 amino acids. Germline lookup yields CDR1 MRHNA and CDR2 SNTAGT. This chain's CDR3 is CASSDSHPTSRGPTRYIQYF. In DNA, the CDR3 is TGTGCCAGCAGTGACTCACATCCGACTAGCCGAGGGCCGACTAGATACATTCAGTACTTC.

In regard to this clone: The sample contains more than one DNA sequence encoding this CDR3. V and J are TRBV29-1 and TRBJ1-2, with D possibly TRBD1 on 6 matching bases. Germline V lookup: CDR1 SQVTM, CDR2 ANQGSEA. Trimming removed 4 bases at V and 2 bases at J, with 8 bases between. This CDR3 is 12 amino acids long. In nucleotides, the CDR3 is TGCAGCGTTGCAACAGGGAACTATGGCTACACCTTC. This translates into CSVATGNYGYTF.

The genes are TRBV3-1 (or the pseudogene TRBV3-2) and TRBJ1-1, with a possible D match to TRBD1 (5 bases). Germline V gene sequence: CDR1 LGHDT, CDR2 YNNKEL (reference sequence). Between the trimmed V and J ends, which lost 1 base and 3 bases, there was a span of 12 bases. The CDR3 sequence is 15 residues long. The CDR3 sequence is CASSQGQGGYTEAFF. Written as DNA, the CDR3 is TGTGCCAGCAGCCAAGGGCAGGGAGGGTACACTGAAGCTTTCTTT.

A few counts support this clone. V is TRBV9 and J is TRBJ1-6; D ambiguous. Germline V lookup: CDR1 SGDLS, CDR2 YYNGEE. The CDR3 extends over 16 amino acids. Trimming cost V 4 bases and J 0 bases, with 11 bases left between them. The CDR3 loop reads CASSSHGSSYNSPLHF. In DNA, the CDR3 is TGTGCCAGCAGCTCCCACGGGAGCTCCTATAATTCACCCCTCCACTTT. The full variable domain, with the rest looked up from reference TRBV9 and TRBJ1-6, is DSGVTQTPKHLITATGQRVTLRCSPRSGDLSVYWYQQSLDQGLQFLIQYYNGEERAKGNILERFSAQQFPDLHSELNLSSLELGDSALYFCASSSHGSSYNSPLHFGNGTRLTVT.

The chain carries TRBV7-9 and TRBJ2-1, with 14 bases lining up with TRBD2. This CDR3 is 17 amino acids long. Germline CDR1 SEHNR, CDR2 FQNEAQ (reference sequence). With V trimmed by 2 bases and J by 1 base, 1 base remained unmatched. The CDR3 loop reads CASSLRTSGRSYNEQFF. DNA of the CDR3: TGTGCCAGCAGCTTACGGACTAGCGGGAGGTCCTACAATGAGCAGTTCTTC.

The chain has TRBV7-2 and TRBJ2-2; 7 nucleotides align to TRBD1. The V and J ends lost 4 bases and 0 bases, in that order; junction bases with no gene match: 2. The CDR3 sequence is 15 residues long. Germline CDR1 reads SGHTA; CDR2 reads FQGNSA. The CDR3, as DNA: TGTGCCAGCAGCTACGGGACAGCGAACACCGGGGAGCTGTTTTTT. Translating it yields CASSYGTANTGELFF.

The V and J genes are TRBV7-2 and TRBJ2-1; 8 bases align to TRBD2. CDR3 length equals 16 residues. V shed 2 bases and J 4 bases; nucleotides not matched to a gene: 7. From germline, CDR1 is SGHTA and CDR2 FQGNSA. This CDR3 reads CASSLLGLAGYNEQFF. The CDR3 DNA is TGTGCCAGCAGCTTATTAGGGCTAGCGGGTTACAATGAGCAGTTCTTC.

The V call is TRBV20-1, the J call TRBJ1-5; D is undetermined. Germline V gene lookup returns CDR1 DFQATT and CDR2 SNEGSKA (reference sequence). This CDR3 comprises 9 residues. With 5 bases removed from V and 9 bases from J, the gap between germline ends came to 5 bases. This CDR3 reads CSAGRPQHF. As DNA, the CDR3 is TGCAGTGCTGGTAGGCCCCAGCATTTT.

This chain links TRBV6-5 with TRBJ2-1, with 10 bases fitting TRBD1. CDR3 size: 14 residues. CDR1 and CDR2 (germline): MNHEY, SVGAGI. V lost 7 bases, J lost 8 bases, and 8 bases stayed unmatched. The CDR3 nucleotides read TGTGCCAGCACTCTGACAGGGGGCATGGATGAGCAGTTCTTC. Amino acids: CASTLTGGMDEQFF.

The chain has TRBV27 and TRBJ1-4; TRBD1 might be the D (5 bases). CDR1 MNHEY and CDR2 SMNVEV come from the germline V gene (reference sequence). The CDR3 is 15 residues long. V gave up 1 base and J gave up 5 bases, with 11 bases separating them. CDR3 in DNA: TGTGCCAGCAGTTTATTTGGGGGGGGAAATGAAAAACTGTTTTTT. This gives the protein CASSLFGGGNEKLFF. Combining the CDR3 with reference TRBV27 and TRBJ1-4 gives the whole variable domain EAQVTQNPRYLITVTGKKLTVTCSQNMNHEYMSWYRQDPGLGLRQIYYSMNVEVTDKGDVPEGYKVSRKEKRNFPLILESPSPNQTSLYFCASSLFGGGNEKLFFGSGTQLSVL.

The rearrangement links TRBV24-1 to TRBJ2-5, with 13 bases identical to TRBD2. CDR1 KGHDR and CDR2 SFDVKD come from the germline V gene. The V and J ends lost 2 bases and 5 bases, in that order; junction bases with no gene match: 4. The length of the CDR3 is 16 residues. CDR3 loop: CATSDYGLAGAETQYF. The CDR3 coding sequence is TGTGCCACCAGTGATTACGGACTAGCGGGAGCGGAGACCCAGTACTTC.

The J gene is TRBJ2-7, the V gene TRBV7-2, with D possibly TRBD1 on 5 matching bases. The CDR3 totals 14 residues. The V gene lost 3 bases and the J gene lost 0 bases, with 9 bases spanning the gap. The germline V gene has CDR1 SGHTA and CDR2 FQGNSA. CDR3: CASSFPGFSYEQYF. CDR3 bases: TGTGCCAGCAGCTTCCCAGGGTTCTCCTACGAGCAGTACTTC.

Only one count was recorded for this clone. V is TRBV6-6 and J is TRBJ1-4; D gene uncertain. CDR3 length: 15 residues. The V end was cut by 5 bases, the J end by 7 bases, with 17 bases between. Per the germline V gene, CDR1 is MNHNY and CDR2 is SVGAGI (reference sequence). DNA of the CDR3: TGTGCCAGCAGTAGAGCTAACGGAGGTCCTGAAAAACTGTTTTTT. Its protein product is CASSRANGGPEKLFF.

The gene calls are TRBV7-2 and TRBJ2-2; 9 nucleotides align to TRBD2. This CDR3 region has 15 residues. J lost 6 bases, V lost 3 bases, and 5 bases had no gene match. Germline CDR1 SGHTA, CDR2 FQGNSA. The CDR3 sequence: CASSFSGTSPGELFF. CDR3 coding DNA: TGTGCCAGCAGCTTTTCCGGGACTAGCCCCGGGGAGCTGTTTTTT.

For the CDR3, the DNA is TGTGCCTGTTCCTTGAGCTCCTACGAGCAGTACTTC. Protein: CACSLSSYEQYF. The V call is TRBV30, the J call TRBJ2-7; D is undetermined. Germline V gene data show CDR1 as GTSNPN and CDR2 as SVGIG (reference sequence). The CDR3 extends over 12 amino acids. The V end was cut by 6 bases, the J end by 0 bases, with 9 bases between.

This rearrangement joins TRBV10-3 to TRBJ2-2; a possible D gene is TRBD1 (6 bases). V lost 8 bases, J lost 5 bases, and 21 bases lay in between. This CDR3 has 16 residues. Germline V gene data show CDR1 as ENHRY and CDR2 as SYGVKD. The CDR3 DNA sequence: TGTGCCATCTCCCAGCCCGACAGGCAGCCAACCGGGGAGCTGTTTTTT. Translated: CAISQPDRQPTGELFF.

This rearrangement joins TRBV7-2 to TRBJ1-2, with D unresolved. The CDR3 is 11 amino acids. V was trimmed by 5 bases and J by 1 base, leaving 2 bases between them. Germline V gene sequence: CDR1 SGHTA, CDR2 FQGNSA. The CDR3: CASSLNYGYTF. In nucleotides, the CDR3 is TGTGCCAGCAGCCTTAACTATGGCTACACCTTC. The complete variable domain, with remaining parts taken from reference TRBV7-2 and TRBJ1-2, reads GAGVSQSPSNKVTEKGKDVELRCDPISGHTALYWYRQSLGQGLEFLIYFQGNSAPDKSGLPSDRFSAERTGGSVSTLTIQRTQQEDSAVYLCASSLNYGYTFGSGTRLTVV.

This clone was detected many times. The chain uses TRBV6-5 and TRBJ2-2; 9 bases are shared with TRBD1. There are 15 residues in the CDR3. Germline CDR1 MNHEY, CDR2 SVGAGI. V was pared by 5 bases and J by 5 bases, with 6 bases of the junction left unmatched. In DNA, the CDR3 is TGTGCCAGCAGTAGAGCGGGACAGGGAACCGGGGAGCTGTTTTTT. Encoded protein: CASSRAGQGTGELFF.

This chain uses TRBV7-2 with TRBJ2-5; TRBD2 agrees at 10 bases. Germline V gene lookup returns CDR1 SGHTA and CDR2 FQGNSA. The CDR3 loop spans 15 amino acids. The V gene end was trimmed by 4 bases and the J gene end by 5 bases; junction bases not matched to a gene: 7. The CDR3 sequence is CASSSLAGVVETQYF. CDR3 nucleotides: TGTGCCAGCAGCTCGCTAGCGGGAGTGGTGGAGACCCAGTACTTC.

The chain has TRBV9 and TRBJ1-1; D may be TRBD1 (5 bases). The CDR3 sequence is 14 residues long. Germline assignment: CDR1 SGDLS and CDR2 YYNGEE. The V gene lost 2 bases and the J gene lost 1 base, with 9 bases spanning the gap. The CDR3 bases are TGTGCCAGCAGCGTGGGGCCTCCGAACACTGAAGCTTTCTTT. Translating gives CASSVGPPNTEAFF.

This clone has a count of ten or more. A junction boundary mismatches the germline segment, possibly from a read error. V gene TRBV27 combines with J gene TRBJ2-2, with 8 nucleotides matching TRBD2. This CDR3 comprises 14 residues. Germline CDR1 reads MNHEY; CDR2 reads SMNVEV (reference sequence). The CDR3 here is CASTLREGTGELFF. The CDR3 DNA reads TGTGCCAGCACTTTACGGGAGGGTACCGGGGAGCTGTTTTTT.

The genes are TRBV12-3 or TRBV12-4 and TRBJ2-5, with D possibly matching TRBD2 (5 bases). The length of the CDR3 is 13 residues. V was cut by 3 bases and J by 5 bases, with 10 bases left in between. DNA for the CDR3: TGTGCCAGCAGTTTGGACCGGAGGGAGACCCAGTACTTC. Encoded protein: CASSLDRRETQYF.

This chain links TRBV28 with TRBJ1-6; 8 positions agree with TRBD1. Per germline, CDR1 MDHEN and CDR2 SYDVKM. CDR3 length equals 19 residues. V shed 5 bases and J 6 bases; nucleotides not matched to a gene: 18. This CDR3 reads CASSDSFSWQGAGNSPLHF. As DNA, the CDR3 is TGTGCCAGCAGTGACTCTTTTTCTTGGCAGGGGGCTGGTAATTCACCCCTCCACTTT.

The chain is built from TRBV28 and TRBJ1-3; 9 nucleotides match TRBD1. CDR3 length equals 14 residues. In germline, CDR1 is MDHEN, CDR2 SYDVKM. Unmatched junction bases numbered 7, after V lost 8 bases and J lost 5 bases. CDR3 nucleotide sequence: TGTGCCAGCTACTCCGGGACAGGGCGAAACACCATATATTTT. It codes for CASYSGTGRNTIYF.

V and J are TRBV7-2 and TRBJ2-7, with D maybe TRBD2 (6 bases). This CDR3 has 12 residues. V lost 5 bases and J lost 5, with 10 bases in between. In germline, CDR1 is SGHTA, CDR2 FQGNSA. Here the CDR3 DNA reads TGTGCCAGCAGCCCCCCTAGCGACGAGCAGTACTTC. It translates to CASSPPSDEQYF.

The chain employs TRBV6-4 and TRBJ1-2; no firm D call. Germline values: CDR1 MRHNA, CDR2 SNTAGT. The CDR3 contains 16 residues. V dropped 3 bases and J dropped 1 base, with 15 bases sitting between them. CDR3 DNA: TGTGCCAGCAGTGAAGTCCATGGGCAAGATAACTATGGCTACACCTTC. Protein product: CASSEVHGQDNYGYTF.